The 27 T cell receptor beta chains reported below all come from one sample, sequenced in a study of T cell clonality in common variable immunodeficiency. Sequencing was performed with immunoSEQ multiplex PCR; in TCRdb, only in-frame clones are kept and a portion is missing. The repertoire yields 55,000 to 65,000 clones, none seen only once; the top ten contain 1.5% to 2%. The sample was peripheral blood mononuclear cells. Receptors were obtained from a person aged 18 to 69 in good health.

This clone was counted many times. The DNA read from the CDR3 is TGTGCCAGCAGTTTTCGGGACAGGAGTGTCTACGAG. It encodes CASSFRDRSVYE. The full-length CDR3 reads as CASSFRDRSVYEQYF. The gene calls are TRBV27 and TRBJ2-7; 8 positions agree with TRBD1. The sequence runs out 3 residues before the end of the CDR3; the remainder is reconstructed from the germline J gene. Germline V gene sequence: CDR1 MNHEY, CDR2 SMNVEV (reference sequence). V dropped 3 bases and J dropped 3; count of bases not matched to a gene: 7. There are 15 residues in the CDR3.

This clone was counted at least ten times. The CDR3 spells CASSEGGSRYEQYF. CDR3 DNA (partial): TGTGCCAGCAGTGAAGGCGGGAGTCGGTACGAG. This rearrangement joins TRBV6-1 to TRBJ2-7, with 7 bases fitting TRBD2. The read terminates 3 residues before the CDR3 end, so the remaining end is supplied by the germline J gene. Looked up from germline, CDR1 is MNHNS and CDR2 is SASEGT. V gave up 1 base and J gave up 4 bases; unmatched junction bases: 4. CDR3 size: 14 residues.

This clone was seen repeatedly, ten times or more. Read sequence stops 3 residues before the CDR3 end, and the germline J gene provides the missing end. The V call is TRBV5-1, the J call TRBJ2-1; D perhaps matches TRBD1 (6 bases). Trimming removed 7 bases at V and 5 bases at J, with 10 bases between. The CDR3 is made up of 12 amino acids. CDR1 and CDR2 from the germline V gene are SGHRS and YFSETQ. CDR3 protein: CASGGQNNEQFF. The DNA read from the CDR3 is TGCGCCAGCGGGGGACAAAACAATGAG.

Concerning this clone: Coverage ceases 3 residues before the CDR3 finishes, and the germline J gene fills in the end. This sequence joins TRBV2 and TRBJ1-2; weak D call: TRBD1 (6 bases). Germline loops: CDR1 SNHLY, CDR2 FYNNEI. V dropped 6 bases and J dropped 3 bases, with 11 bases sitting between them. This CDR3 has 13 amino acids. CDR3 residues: CASRAEGDYGYTF. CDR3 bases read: TGTGCCAGCAGGGCCGAGGGGGACTATGGC.

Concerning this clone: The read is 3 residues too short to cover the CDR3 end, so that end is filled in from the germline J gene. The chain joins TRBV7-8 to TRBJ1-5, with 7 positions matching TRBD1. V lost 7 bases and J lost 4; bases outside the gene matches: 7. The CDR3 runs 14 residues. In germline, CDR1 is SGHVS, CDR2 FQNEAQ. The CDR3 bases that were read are TGTGCCAGCATCCTCGGGACAGCTAATCAGCCC. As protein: CASILGTANQP. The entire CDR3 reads CASILGTANQPQHF.

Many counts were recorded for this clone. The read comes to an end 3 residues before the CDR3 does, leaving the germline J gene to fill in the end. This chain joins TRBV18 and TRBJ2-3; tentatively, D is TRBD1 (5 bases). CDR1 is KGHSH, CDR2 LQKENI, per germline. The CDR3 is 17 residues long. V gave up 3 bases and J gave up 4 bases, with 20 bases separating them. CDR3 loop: CASSPIYSGQGPDTQYF. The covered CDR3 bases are TGTGCCAGCTCACCGATCTATTCCGGGCAGGGTCCAGATACG.

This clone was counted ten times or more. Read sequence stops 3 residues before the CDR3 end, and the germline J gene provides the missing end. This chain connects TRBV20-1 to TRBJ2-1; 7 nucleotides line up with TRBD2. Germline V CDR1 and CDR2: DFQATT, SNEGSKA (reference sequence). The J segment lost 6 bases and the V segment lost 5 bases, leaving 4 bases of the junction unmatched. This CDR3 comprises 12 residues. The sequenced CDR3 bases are TGCAGTGCTCGCGGGAGACGCAATGAG. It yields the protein CSARGRRNE. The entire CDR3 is CSARGRRNEQFF.

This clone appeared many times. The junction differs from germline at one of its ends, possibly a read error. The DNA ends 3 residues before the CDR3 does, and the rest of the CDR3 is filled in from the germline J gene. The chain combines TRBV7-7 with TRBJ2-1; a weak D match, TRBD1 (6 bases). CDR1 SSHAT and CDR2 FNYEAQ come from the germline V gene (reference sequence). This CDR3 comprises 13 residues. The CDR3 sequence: CASSFWGPNEQFF. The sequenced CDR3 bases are TGTGCTAGCAGCTTTTGGGGGCCCAATGAG.

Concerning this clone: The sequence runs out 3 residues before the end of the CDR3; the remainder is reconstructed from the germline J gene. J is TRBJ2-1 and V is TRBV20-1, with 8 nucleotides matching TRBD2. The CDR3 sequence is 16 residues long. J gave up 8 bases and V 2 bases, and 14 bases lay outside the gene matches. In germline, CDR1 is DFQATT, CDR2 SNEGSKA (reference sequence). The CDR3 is CSARSVGSSGYDEQFF. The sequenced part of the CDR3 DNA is TGCAGTGCTAGAAGTGTGGGGTCTAGCGGGTACGATGAG.

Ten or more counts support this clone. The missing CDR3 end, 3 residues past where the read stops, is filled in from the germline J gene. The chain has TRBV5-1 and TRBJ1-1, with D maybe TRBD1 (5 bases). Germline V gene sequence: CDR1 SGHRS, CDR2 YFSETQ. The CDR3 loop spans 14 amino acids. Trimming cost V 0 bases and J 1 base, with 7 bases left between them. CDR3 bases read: TGCGCCAGCAGCTTGGAAACAGGGAACACTGAA. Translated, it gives CASSLETGNTE. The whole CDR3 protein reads CASSLETGNTEAFF.

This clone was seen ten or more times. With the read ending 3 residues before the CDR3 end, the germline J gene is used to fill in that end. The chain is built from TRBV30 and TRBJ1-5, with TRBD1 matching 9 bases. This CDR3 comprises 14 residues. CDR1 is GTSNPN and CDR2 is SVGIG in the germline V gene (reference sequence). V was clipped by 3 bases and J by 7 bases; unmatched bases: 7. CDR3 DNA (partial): TGTGCCTGGAGCCGGGACAGGGCGCGGCAGCCC. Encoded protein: CAWSRDRARQP. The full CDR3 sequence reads CAWSRDRARQPQHF. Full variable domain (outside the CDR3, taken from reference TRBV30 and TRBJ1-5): SQTIHQWPATLVQPVGSPLSLECTVEGTSNPNLYWYRQAAGRGLQLLFYSVGIGQISSEVPQNLSASRPQDRQFILSSKKLLLSDSGFYLCAWSRDRARQPQHFGDGTRLSIL.

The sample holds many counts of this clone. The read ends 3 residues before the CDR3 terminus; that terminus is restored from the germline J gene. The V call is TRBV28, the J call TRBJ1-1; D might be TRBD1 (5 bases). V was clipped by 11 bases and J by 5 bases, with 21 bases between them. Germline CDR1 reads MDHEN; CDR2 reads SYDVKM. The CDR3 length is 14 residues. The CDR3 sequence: CAGSGGGLRTEAFF. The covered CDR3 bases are TGTGCCGGGTCCGGGGGGGGGTTACGTACTGAA.

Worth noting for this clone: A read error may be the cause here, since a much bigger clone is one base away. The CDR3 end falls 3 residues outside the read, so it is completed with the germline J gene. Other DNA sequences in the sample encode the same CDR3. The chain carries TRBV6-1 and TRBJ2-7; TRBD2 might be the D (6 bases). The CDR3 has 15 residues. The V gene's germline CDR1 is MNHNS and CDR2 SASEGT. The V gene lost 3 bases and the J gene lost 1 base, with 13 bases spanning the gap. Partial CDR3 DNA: TGTGCCAGCAGTGAGGTGTGGGGGGAGTCCTACGAG. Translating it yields CASSEVWGESYE. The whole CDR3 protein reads CASSEVWGESYEQYF.

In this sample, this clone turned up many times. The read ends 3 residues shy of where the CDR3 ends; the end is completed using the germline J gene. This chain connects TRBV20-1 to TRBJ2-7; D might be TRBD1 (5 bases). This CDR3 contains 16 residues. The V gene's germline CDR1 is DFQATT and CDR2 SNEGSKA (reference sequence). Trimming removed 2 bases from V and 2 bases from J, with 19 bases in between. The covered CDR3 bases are TGCAGTGCTAGACCCAGAAGGGGCAGCGTCACCTACGAG. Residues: CSARPRRGSVTYE. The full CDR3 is CSARPRRGSVTYEQYF.

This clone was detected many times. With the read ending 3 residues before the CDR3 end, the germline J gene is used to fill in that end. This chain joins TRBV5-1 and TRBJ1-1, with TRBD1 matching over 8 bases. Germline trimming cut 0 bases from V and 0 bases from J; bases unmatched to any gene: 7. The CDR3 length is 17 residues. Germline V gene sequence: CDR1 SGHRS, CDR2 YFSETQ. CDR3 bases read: TGCGCCAGCAGCTTGGCTGAGACGACAGGGGTGAACACTGAA. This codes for CASSLAETTGVNTE. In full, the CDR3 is CASSLAETTGVNTEAFF.

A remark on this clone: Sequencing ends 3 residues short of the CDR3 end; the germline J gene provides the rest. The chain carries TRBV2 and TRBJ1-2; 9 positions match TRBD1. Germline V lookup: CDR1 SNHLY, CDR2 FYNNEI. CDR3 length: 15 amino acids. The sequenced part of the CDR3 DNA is TGTGCCAGCAGTGGGACAGGGGACTACCTATACGAC. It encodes CASSGTGDYLYD. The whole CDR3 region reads CASSGTGDYLYDYTF.

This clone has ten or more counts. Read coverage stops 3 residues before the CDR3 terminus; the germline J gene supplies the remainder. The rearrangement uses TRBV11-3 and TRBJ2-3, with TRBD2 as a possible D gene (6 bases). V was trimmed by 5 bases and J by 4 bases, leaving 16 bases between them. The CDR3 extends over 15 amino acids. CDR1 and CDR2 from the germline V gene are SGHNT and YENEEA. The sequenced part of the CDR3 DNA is TGTGCCAGCAGCGAGGGACTTCTTCAGCCAGATACG. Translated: CASSEGLLQPDT. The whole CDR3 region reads CASSEGLLQPDTQYF.

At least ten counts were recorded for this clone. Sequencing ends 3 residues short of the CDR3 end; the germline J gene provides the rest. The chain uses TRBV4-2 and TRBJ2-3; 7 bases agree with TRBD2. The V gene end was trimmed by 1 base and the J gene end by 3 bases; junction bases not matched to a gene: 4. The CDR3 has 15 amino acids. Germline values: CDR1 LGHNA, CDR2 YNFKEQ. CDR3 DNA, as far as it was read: TGTGCCAGCAGCCAAGGCGGGAGTATAACAGATACG. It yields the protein CASSQGGSITDT. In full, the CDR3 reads CASSQGGSITDTQYF.

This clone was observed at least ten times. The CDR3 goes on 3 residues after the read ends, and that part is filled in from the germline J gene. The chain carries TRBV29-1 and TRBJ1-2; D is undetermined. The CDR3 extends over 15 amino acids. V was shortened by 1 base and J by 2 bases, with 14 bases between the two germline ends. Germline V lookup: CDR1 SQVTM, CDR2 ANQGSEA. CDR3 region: CSVEGPSRNNYGYTF. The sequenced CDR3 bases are TGCAGCGTTGAAGGTCCCAGCAGGAACAACTATGGC.

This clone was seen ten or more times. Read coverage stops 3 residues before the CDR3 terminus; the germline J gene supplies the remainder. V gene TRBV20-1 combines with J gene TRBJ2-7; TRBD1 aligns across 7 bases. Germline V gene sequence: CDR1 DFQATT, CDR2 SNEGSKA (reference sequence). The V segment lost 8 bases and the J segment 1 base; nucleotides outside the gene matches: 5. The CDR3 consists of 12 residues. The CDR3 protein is CSTPGQSYEQYF. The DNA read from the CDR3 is TGCAGTACTCCGGGACAGTCCTACGAG.

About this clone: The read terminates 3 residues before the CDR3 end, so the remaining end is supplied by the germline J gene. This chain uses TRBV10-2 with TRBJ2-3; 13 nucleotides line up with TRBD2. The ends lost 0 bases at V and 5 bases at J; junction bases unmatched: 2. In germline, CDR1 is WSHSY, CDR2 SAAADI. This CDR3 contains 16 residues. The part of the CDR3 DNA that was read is TGCGCCAGCAGTGAGTCCACTAGCGGGAGGGGAGATACG. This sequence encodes CASSESTSGRGDT. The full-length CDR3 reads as CASSESTSGRGDTQYF.

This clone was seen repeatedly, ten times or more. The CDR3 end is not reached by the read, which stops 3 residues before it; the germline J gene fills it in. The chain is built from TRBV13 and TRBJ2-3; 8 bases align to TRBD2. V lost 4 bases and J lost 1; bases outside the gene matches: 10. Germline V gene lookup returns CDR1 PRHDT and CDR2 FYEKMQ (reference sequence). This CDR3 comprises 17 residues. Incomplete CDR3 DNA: TGTGCCAGCAGCTCCAGAATAGCGGGACCGGGCACAGATACG. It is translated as CASSSRIAGPGTDT. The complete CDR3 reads CASSSRIAGPGTDTQYF. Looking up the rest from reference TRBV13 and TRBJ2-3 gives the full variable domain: AAGVIQSPRHLIKEKRETATLKCYPIPRHDTVYWYQQGPGQDPQFLISFYEKMQSDKGSIPDRFSAQQFSDYHSELNMSSLELGDSALYFCASSSRIAGPGTDTQYFGPGTRLTVL.

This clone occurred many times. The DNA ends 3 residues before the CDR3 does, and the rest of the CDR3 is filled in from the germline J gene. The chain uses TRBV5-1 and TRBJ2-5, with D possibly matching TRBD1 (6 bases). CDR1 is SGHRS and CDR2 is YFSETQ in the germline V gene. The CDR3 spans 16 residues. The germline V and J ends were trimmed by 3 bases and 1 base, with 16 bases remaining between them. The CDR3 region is CASSWGQGLSQETQYF. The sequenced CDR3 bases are TGCGCCAGCAGCTGGGGCCAGGGGCTCTCCCAAGAGACC.

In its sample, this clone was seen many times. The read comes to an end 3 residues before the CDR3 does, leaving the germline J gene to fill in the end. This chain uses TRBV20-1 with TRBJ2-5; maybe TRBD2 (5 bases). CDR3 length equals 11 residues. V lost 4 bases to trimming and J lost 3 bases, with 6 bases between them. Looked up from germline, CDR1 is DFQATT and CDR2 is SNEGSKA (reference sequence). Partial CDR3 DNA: TGCAGTGCTATACTAGAAGAGACC. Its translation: CSAILEET. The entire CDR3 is CSAILEETQYF.

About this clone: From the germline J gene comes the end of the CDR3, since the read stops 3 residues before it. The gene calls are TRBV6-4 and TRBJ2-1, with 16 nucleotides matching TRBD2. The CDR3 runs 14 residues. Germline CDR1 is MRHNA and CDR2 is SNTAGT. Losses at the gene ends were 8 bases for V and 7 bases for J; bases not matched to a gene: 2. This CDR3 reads CASGTSGRANEQFF. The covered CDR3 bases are TGTGCCAGCGGGACTAGCGGGAGGGCGAATGAG.

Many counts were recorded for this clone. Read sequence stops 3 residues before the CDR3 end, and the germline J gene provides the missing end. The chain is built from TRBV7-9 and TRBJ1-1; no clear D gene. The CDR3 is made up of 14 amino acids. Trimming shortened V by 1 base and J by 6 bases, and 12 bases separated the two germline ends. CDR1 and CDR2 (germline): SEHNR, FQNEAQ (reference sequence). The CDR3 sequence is CASSLGQVRAEAFF. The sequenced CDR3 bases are TGTGCCAGCAGCTTAGGGCAAGTGAGGGCTGAA.

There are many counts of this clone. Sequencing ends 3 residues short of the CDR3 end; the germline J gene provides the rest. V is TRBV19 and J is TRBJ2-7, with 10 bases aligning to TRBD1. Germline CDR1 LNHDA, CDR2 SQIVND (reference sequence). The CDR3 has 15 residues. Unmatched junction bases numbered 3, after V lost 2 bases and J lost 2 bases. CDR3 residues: CASSISGTGAYEQYF. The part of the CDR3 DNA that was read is TGTGCCAGTAGTATATCAGGGACAGGGGCCTACGAG.